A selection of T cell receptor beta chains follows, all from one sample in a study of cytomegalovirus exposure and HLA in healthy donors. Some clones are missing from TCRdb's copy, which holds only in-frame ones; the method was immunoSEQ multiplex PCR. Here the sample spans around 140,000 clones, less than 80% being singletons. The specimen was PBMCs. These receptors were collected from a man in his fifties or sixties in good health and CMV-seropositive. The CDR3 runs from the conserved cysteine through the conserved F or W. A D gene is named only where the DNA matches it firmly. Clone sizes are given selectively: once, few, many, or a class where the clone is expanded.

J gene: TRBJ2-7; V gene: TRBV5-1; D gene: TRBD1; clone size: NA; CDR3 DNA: TGCGCCAGCAGACGGGACAGCTTTTACGAGCAGTACTTC; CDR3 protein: CASRRDSFYEQYF
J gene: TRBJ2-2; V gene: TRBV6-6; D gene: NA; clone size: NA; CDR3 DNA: TGTGCCAGCAGTTACGAGACCGGGGAGCTGTTTTTT; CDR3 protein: CASSYETGELFF
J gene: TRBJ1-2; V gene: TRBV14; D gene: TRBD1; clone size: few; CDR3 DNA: TGTGCCAGCAGCCAAACAGGGGGCAGTTATGGCTACACCTTC; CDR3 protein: CASSQTGGSYGYTF
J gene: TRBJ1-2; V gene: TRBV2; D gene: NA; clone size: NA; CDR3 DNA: TGTGCCAGCAGTCTGGAGGCGGGTCAATCCTCTGGCTACACCTTC; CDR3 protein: CASSLEAGQSSGYTF
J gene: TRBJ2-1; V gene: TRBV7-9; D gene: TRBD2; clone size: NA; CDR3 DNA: TGTGCCAGCAGCCCACTAGCGGGGTCCTACAATGAGCAGTTCTTC; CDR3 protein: CASSPLAGSYNEQFF
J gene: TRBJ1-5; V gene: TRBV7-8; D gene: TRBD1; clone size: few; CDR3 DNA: TGTGCCAGCAGCCGGACAGGGGAAAATCAGCCCCAGCATTTT; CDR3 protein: CASSRTGENQPQHF
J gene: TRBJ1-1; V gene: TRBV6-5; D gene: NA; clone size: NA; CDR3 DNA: TGTGCCAGCAGTTACCTCCAGGCGAACACTGAAGCTTTCTTT; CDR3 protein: CASSYLQANTEAFF
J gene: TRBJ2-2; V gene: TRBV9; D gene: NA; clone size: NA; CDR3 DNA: TGTGCCAGCAGCGTAGTCGCCGGGGAGCTGTTTTTT; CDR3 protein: CASSVVAGELFF
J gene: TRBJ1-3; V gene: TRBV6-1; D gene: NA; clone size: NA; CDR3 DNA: TGTGCCAGCATTGGGACATTTGGTGGAAACACCATATATTTT; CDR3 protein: CASIGTFGGNTIYF
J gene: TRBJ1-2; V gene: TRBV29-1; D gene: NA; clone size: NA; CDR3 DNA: TGCAGCGTTCCGGGACTTCATGGGTTCGGCTACACCTTC; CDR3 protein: CSVPGLHGFGYTF